This passage covers 31 T cell receptor beta chains from one sample sequenced in a study of cytomegalovirus exposure and HLA in healthy donors. Only in-frame clones appear in the TCRdb table, and some are missing; sequencing was by immunoSEQ multiplex PCR. In the table there are approximately 130,000 clones, more than 75% of which are singletons. The sequencing input was PBMCs. The receptors here all came from a woman younger than 45 in good health and CMV-seronegative.

The rearrangement joins TRBV12-5 to TRBJ2-3; 10 positions match TRBD1. The germline CDR1 and CDR2 sequences are LGHNT and FRNRAP. The V gene end was trimmed by 2 bases and the J gene end by 7 bases; junction bases not matched to a gene: 9. This CDR3 spans 16 amino acids. This CDR3 reads CASGLSPGQGTNTQYF. The CDR3 bases are TGTGCTAGTGGTTTGAGCCCGGGACAGGGGACGAATACGCAGTATTTT. Complete variable domain (other parts from reference TRBV12-5 and TRBJ2-3): DARVTQTPRHKVTEMGQEVTMRCQPILGHNTVFWYRQTMMQGLELLAYFRNRAPLDDSGMPKDRFSAEMPDATLATLKIQPSEPRDSAVYFCASGLSPGQGTNTQYFGPGTRLTVL.

The V call is TRBV19, the J call TRBJ1-5; 7 nucleotides line up with TRBD1. This CDR3 region has 14 residues. The trim removed 11 bases at V and 4 bases at J, leaving 11 bases unmatched. CDR1 is LNHDA, CDR2 SQIVND, per germline (reference sequence). CDR3 DNA sequence: TGTGCCGTCAGGGACAGACTGGGGAATCAGCCCCAGCATTTT. Amino acid sequence: CAVRDRLGNQPQHF.

The rearrangement links TRBV7-9 to TRBJ1-5; D is uncertain. The length of the CDR3 is 17 residues. Germline values: CDR1 SEHNR, CDR2 FQNEAQ (reference sequence). Trimming left V 0 bases short and J 0 bases short, with 12 bases between. The CDR3, as DNA: TGTGCCAGCAGCTTAGCGCTGGCAGGCTATAGCAATCAGCCCCAGCATTTT. This encodes CASSLALAGYSNQPQHF.

The rearrangement joins TRBV27 to TRBJ1-1; 9 bases match TRBD1. Germline CDR1 is MNHEY and CDR2 is SMNVEV (reference sequence). This CDR3 is 16 amino acids long. With 5 bases clipped from V and 9 bases from J, the junction kept 16 bases outside the gene matches. The CDR3 protein is CASSPRTGEGYRKAFF. CDR3 nucleotide sequence: TGTGCCAGCAGTCCTCGGACAGGGGAGGGGTATAGGAAAGCTTTCTTT.

The V call is TRBV29-1, the J call TRBJ1-2; 8 bases fit TRBD1. Trimming cost V 4 bases and J 0 bases; bases outside gene matches: 16. The CDR3 runs 18 residues. Per the germline V gene, CDR1 is SQVTM and CDR2 is ANQGSEA. The chain's CDR3 is CSVVIGMGQGATNYGYTF. CDR3 sequence (DNA): TGCAGCGTTGTAATCGGGATGGGCCAGGGGGCGACTAACTATGGCTACACCTTC.

The J gene is TRBJ1-2, the V gene TRBV6-1; TRBD1 might be the D (6 bases). This CDR3 spans 15 amino acids. The V gene lost 6 bases and the J gene lost 4 bases, with 18 bases spanning the gap. Germline V lookup: CDR1 MNHNS, CDR2 SASEGT. Written as DNA, the CDR3 is TGTGCCAGCAGGACGGGGTCAGGGGAGGGCTATGGCTACACCTTC. Translated: CASRTGSGEGYGYTF.

This clone appeared a few times. The chain has TRBV9 and TRBJ1-2, with D tentatively TRBD1 (5 bases). This CDR3 spans 14 amino acids. V lost 0 bases, J lost 5 bases, and 11 bases lay in between. Per germline, CDR1 SGDLS and CDR2 YYNGEE. CDR3 sequence: CASSVAGFKYGYTF. In DNA, the CDR3 is TGTGCCAGCAGCGTAGCAGGGTTTAAATATGGCTACACCTTC.

This chain connects TRBV5-5 to TRBJ2-7, with D perhaps TRBD2 (7 bases). Germline V CDR1 and CDR2: SGHKS, YYEKEE (reference sequence). This CDR3 region has 14 residues. Trimming shortened V by 3 bases and J by 2 bases, and 12 bases separated the two germline ends. The CDR3 coding sequence is TGTGCCAGCAGCTCCTGGGGGGGCACCTACGAGCAGTACTTC. Translation gives CASSSWGGTYEQYF.

CDR3 region: CASSLGSYEQYF. For the CDR3, the DNA is TGTGCCAGCAGCTTAGGCAGTTACGAGCAGTACTTC. The chain is built from TRBV7-2 and TRBJ2-7; no firm D call. The germline V gene has CDR1 SGHTA and CDR2 FQGNSA. Trimming left V 1 base short and J 4 bases short, with 5 bases between. CDR3 length equals 12 residues.

This clone was picked up a small number of times. The gene calls are TRBV4-2 and TRBJ2-1, with 9 bases that match TRBD2. The CDR3 covers 18 residues. Trimming removed 0 bases from V and 4 bases from J; junction bases left unmatched: 10. CDR1 and CDR2 from the germline V gene are LGHNA and YNFKEQ. CDR3 sequence reads: CASSQEIERGDLYNEQFF. Written as DNA, the CDR3 is TGTGCCAGCAGCCAAGAGATCGAGCGGGGGGACCTATACAATGAGCAGTTCTTC.

The chain has TRBV11-3 and TRBJ1-1, with 7 bases that match TRBD1. The CDR3 is 14 amino acids. Germline CDR1 is SGHNT and CDR2 is YENEEA. The V gene end was trimmed by 6 bases and the J gene end by 7 bases; junction bases not matched to a gene: 11. CDR3 region: CASSMLSTGSEAFF. CDR3 sequence (DNA): TGTGCCAGCAGTATGTTATCGACAGGGAGTGAAGCTTTCTTT.

The table lists this clone with a count of one. As DNA, the CDR3 is TGTGCCAGCAGCTACCTGGGGCACGAGACCCAGTACTTC. This translates into CASSYLGHETQYF. The J gene is TRBJ2-5, the V gene TRBV7-9, with D possibly matching TRBD1 (5 bases). Germline V gene sequence: CDR1 SEHNR, CDR2 FQNEAQ (reference sequence). Trimming took off 4 bases at V and 5 bases at J, with 11 bases between the two ends. CDR3 length equals 13 residues.

V usage is TRBV5-1 and J usage is TRBJ2-1; D might be TRBD1 (6 bases). Germline CDR1 SGHRS, CDR2 YFSETQ. There are 15 residues in the CDR3. Between the trimmed V and J ends, which lost 2 bases and 7 bases, there was a span of 16 bases. CDR3 DNA: TGCGCCAGCAGCTTAAACCGGGACAATAGGAATGAGCAGTTCTTC. Translation: CASSLNRDNRNEQFF.

This clone was seen a single time. J is TRBJ2-3 and V is TRBV29-1; 14 nucleotides line up with TRBD2. V lost 4 bases, J lost 0 bases, and 3 bases stayed unmatched. The CDR3 has 16 residues. The germline V gene encodes CDR1 SQVTM and CDR2 ANQGSEA. The CDR3 protein is CSVGTSGGTSTDTQYF. The CDR3 DNA reads as TGCAGCGTTGGGACTAGCGGGGGGACTAGCACAGATACGCAGTATTTT.

In its sample, this clone was seen once. The chain recombines TRBV9 with TRBJ2-2; D ambiguous. The CDR3 is made up of 14 amino acids. Trimming cost V 0 bases and J 1 base, with 4 bases left between them. The germline CDR1 and CDR2 sequences are SGDLS and YYNGEE. This chain's CDR3 is CASSVGQNTGELFF. In DNA, the CDR3 is TGTGCCAGCAGCGTAGGACAGAACACCGGGGAGCTGTTTTTT.

The rearrangement links TRBV5-1 to TRBJ2-3; 8 bases map to TRBD2. This CDR3 comprises 18 residues. Germline loops: CDR1 SGHRS, CDR2 YFSETQ. Losses at the gene ends were 3 bases for V and 5 bases for J; bases not matched to a gene: 17. The CDR3 here is CASSSSQVGRGEIDTQYF. CDR3 nucleotides: TGCGCCAGCAGCTCCAGCCAGGTGGGGCGGGGGGAGATAGATACGCAGTATTTT.

The rearrangement uses TRBV6-5 and TRBJ2-3; 7 bases line up with TRBD2. Germline V gene sequence: CDR1 MNHEY, CDR2 SVGAGI. With V trimmed by 5 bases and J by 3 bases, 8 bases remained unmatched. The CDR3 runs 15 residues. In DNA form, the CDR3 reads TGTGCCAGCAGTCGCGGGGGACTTAGGACAGATACGCAGTATTTT. As protein: CASSRGGLRTDTQYF.

Points on this clone: A read error may explain this, as a much larger clone is one base away. Additional DNA sequences in this sample encode the identical CDR3. The V call is TRBV6-4, the J call TRBJ2-1, with 10 bases that match TRBD2. This CDR3 is built from 15 residues. Unmatched junction bases numbered 2, after V lost 0 bases and J lost 6 bases. Per the germline V gene, CDR1 is MRHNA and CDR2 is SNTAGT. The CDR3: CASSDSSGGANEQFF. In nucleotides, the CDR3 is TGTGCCAGCAGTGACTCGAGCGGGGGGGCCAATGAGCAGTTCTTC.

The gene calls are TRBV6-1 and TRBJ1-5; 9 bases fit TRBD1. With V trimmed by 5 bases and J by 11 bases, 13 bases remained unmatched. CDR3 length equals 15 residues. The V gene's germline CDR1 is MNHNS and CDR2 SASEGT. In DNA form, the CDR3 reads TGTGCCAGCAGTTCGGGACAGGGCCGATCTGCGGCCCAGCATTTT. It specifies CASSSGQGRSAAQHF.

The rearrangement joins TRBV2 to TRBJ2-7, with TRBD1 matching over 7 bases. CDR1 SNHLY and CDR2 FYNNEI come from the germline V gene. The CDR3 has 17 residues. Trimming removed 6 bases from V and 6 bases from J; junction bases left unmatched: 20. The CDR3 loop reads CASSQELPRTGGIEQYF. The CDR3 DNA sequence: TGTGCCAGCAGCCAAGAGCTCCCTCGGACAGGAGGAATCGAGCAGTACTTC.

The V call is TRBV5-6, the J call TRBJ2-7, with D unclear. The CDR3 is 15 amino acids. Germline V gene sequence: CDR1 SGHDT, CDR2 YYEEEE. Trimming cost V 0 bases and J 0 bases, with 10 bases left between them. The CDR3 loop is CASSLDPATSYEQYF. The CDR3 DNA follows: TGTGCCAGCAGCTTGGACCCAGCGACCTCCTACGAGCAGTACTTC.

This clone was found once. The rearrangement uses TRBV7-9 and TRBJ2-5; the D is unclear. Trimming left V 5 bases short and J 4 bases short, with 5 bases between. The V gene's germline CDR1 is SEHNR and CDR2 FQNEAQ (reference sequence). CDR3 length equals 11 residues. This CDR3 is CASSPIETQYF. For the CDR3, the DNA is TGTGCCAGCAGCCCCATAGAGACCCAGTACTTC. The full variable domain, rest sourced from reference TRBV7-9 and TRBJ2-5, is DTGVSQNPRHKITKRGQNVTFRCDPISEHNRLYWYRQTLGQGPEFLTYFQNEAQLEKSRLLSDRFSAERPKGSFSTLEIQRTEQGDSAMYLCASSPIETQYFGPGTRLLVL.

This clone was seen once. The chain has TRBV7-2 and TRBJ2-7; D perhaps matches TRBD2 (6 bases). Per the germline V gene, CDR1 is SGHTA and CDR2 is FQGNSA. This CDR3 is built from 14 residues. V gave up 7 bases and J gave up 7 bases, with 20 bases separating them. The CDR3 nucleotides read TGTGCCAGCACCTTGAGCGATGTGCGGGGAGAGCAGTACTTC. This sequence encodes CASTLSDVRGEQYF.

This chain joins TRBV19 and TRBJ1-5; D uncertain. The V and J ends lost 6 bases and 2 bases respectively, with 11 bases between them. The CDR3 loop spans 14 amino acids. Looked up from germline, CDR1 is LNHDA and CDR2 is SQIVND (reference sequence). CDR3 DNA sequence: TGTGCCAGTAGGCAGGCGGGCGGCAATCAGCCCCAGCATTTT. Its protein is CASRQAGGNQPQHF.

The chain carries TRBV2 and TRBJ1-5; D unclear. Germline V gene data show CDR1 as SNHLY and CDR2 as FYNNEI. Trimming took off 4 bases at V and 4 bases at J, with 11 bases between the two ends. The CDR3 is made up of 14 amino acids. CDR3 residues: CASSVVGRNQPQHF. DNA for the CDR3: TGTGCCAGCAGTGTGGTTGGCAGGAATCAGCCCCAGCATTTT.

The genes are TRBV7-9 and TRBJ1-1, with a tentative D call TRBD1 (6 bases). The CDR3 extends over 15 amino acids. Trimming removed 3 bases from V and 0 bases from J, with 11 bases in between. Germline CDR1 reads SEHNR; CDR2 reads FQNEAQ (reference sequence). CDR3: CASSFRGPMNTEAFF. CDR3 coding DNA: TGTGCCAGCAGCTTCAGGGGTCCCATGAACACTGAAGCTTTCTTT.

This rearrangement joins TRBV6-5 to TRBJ2-2; D is unresolved. Deletions cut 7 bases from V and 0 bases from J, with 9 bases between. Germline V lookup: CDR1 MNHEY, CDR2 SVGAGI. The CDR3 sequence is 14 residues long. CDR3: CASKSTANTGELFF. The DNA of the CDR3 is TGTGCCAGCAAATCTACTGCGAACACCGGGGAGCTGTTTTTT.

The V and J genes are TRBV5-1 and TRBJ2-5; TRBD2 aligns across 11 bases. Losses at the gene ends were 1 base for V and 5 bases for J; bases not matched to a gene: 1. CDR1 and CDR2 from the germline V gene are SGHRS and YFSETQ. This CDR3 region has 14 residues. The CDR3 DNA follows: TGCGCCAGCAGCTTGACTAGCGGGGGTGAGACCCAGTACTTC. Protein product: CASSLTSGGETQYF.

The chain combines TRBV7-2 with TRBJ1-3; D call uncertain. From germline, CDR1 is SGHTA and CDR2 FQGNSA. The CDR3 has 12 amino acids. V lost 4 bases to trimming and J lost 3 bases, with 4 bases between them. In DNA, the CDR3 is TGTGCCAGCAGCTCCTATGGAAACACCATATATTTT. This translates into CASSSYGNTIYF.

CDR3 sequence (DNA): TGCGCCAGCAGCGGGACATTGAACACTGAAGCTTTCTTT. The encoded protein is CASSGTLNTEAFF. The chain carries TRBV5-1 and TRBJ1-1; tentatively, D is TRBD1 (6 bases). This CDR3 comprises 13 residues. Between the trimmed V and J ends, which lost 4 bases and 0 bases, there was a span of 7 bases. CDR1 and CDR2 (germline): SGHRS, YFSETQ.

This chain joins TRBV4-1 and TRBJ1-2, with 8 bases fitting TRBD1. The CDR3 is 15 residues long. V was clipped by 3 bases and J by 3 bases; unmatched bases: 6. Germline values: CDR1 MGHRA, CDR2 YSYEKL. For the CDR3, the DNA is TGCGCCAGCAGCCAGATCAGGGGGCTCCACTATGGCTACACCTTC. This codes for CASSQIRGLHYGYTF.